Following are 14 T cell receptor beta chains from one sample sequenced in a study of T-cell memory formation after mild COVID-19. TCRdb fed the 5' RACE reads into MiXCR, producing one record per CDR3 protein. The table has about 360,000 distinct CDR3 sequences, under 15% seen once. The sequenced sample consisted of PBMCs or a T cell subset sorted from them (not recorded which). These receptors all stem from a young man who had mild COVID-19 (a few samples of this study predate the infection). Cell type and time point are not known.

The V and J genes are TRBV9 and TRBJ2-1; D is undetermined. Trimming removed 1 base at V and 4 bases at J, with 9 bases between. CDR1 SGDLS and CDR2 YYNGEE come from the germline V gene. This CDR3 has 14 amino acids. The CDR3 DNA reads as TGTGCCAGCAGCGTATTGTCAGAATACAATGAGCAGTTCTTC. Its translation is CASSVLSEYNEQFF.

The chain has TRBV12-3 or TRBV12-4 and TRBJ2-7, with 8 bases aligning to TRBD1. The CDR3 consists of 15 residues. With V trimmed by 8 bases and J by 1 base, 10 bases remained unmatched. CDR3 nucleotides: TGTGCCAGCGGAGATCAGGGGGCGGTTTCCTACGAGCAGTACTTC. Protein product: CASGDQGAVSYEQYF.

There are a few counts of this clonotype. The chain couples TRBV28 to TRBJ1-2; the D gene is possibly TRBD1 (5 bases). Germline V lookup: CDR1 MDHEN, CDR2 SYDVKM. The CDR3 length is 13 residues. Trimming cost V 7 bases and J 4 bases, with 13 bases left between them. This CDR3 reads CASTDRASYGYTF. In nucleotides, the CDR3 is TGTGCCAGCACTGACAGAGCCTCCTATGGCTACACCTTC.

This clonotype was observed a single time. The chain carries TRBV3-1 and TRBJ2-4; D not resolved. The V end lost 0 bases, the J end lost 8 bases, and 20 bases lay between the germline ends. CDR3 length: 17 amino acids. Per the germline V gene, CDR1 is LGHDT and CDR2 is YNNKEL (reference sequence). The CDR3 here is CASSQDHLEPSGHIQYF. For the CDR3, the DNA is TGTGCCAGCAGCCAAGATCATCTAGAACCCTCCGGGCACATTCAGTACTTC.

This clonotype was seen a few times. The chain employs TRBV27 and TRBJ2-7, with 8 bases that match TRBD1. The V gene's germline CDR1 is MNHEY and CDR2 SMNVEV (reference sequence). The J segment lost 1 base and the V segment lost 6 bases, leaving 5 bases of the junction unmatched. CDR3 length: 14 residues. CDR3 nucleotide sequence: TGTGCCAGCAGGACAGGGGCCGGGTCCTACGAGCAGTACTTC. Protein sequence: CASRTGAGSYEQYF.

This clonotype was counted many times. The rearrangement links TRBV28 to TRBJ1-6; D gene unclear. The V end was cut by 1 base, the J end by 0 bases, with 13 bases between. CDR1 is MDHEN and CDR2 is SYDVKM in the germline V gene. This CDR3 comprises 18 residues. CDR3 in DNA: TGTGCCAGCAGTTTATCCCGGTTTCTGAGCTCCTATAATTCACCCCTCCACTTT. Translating it yields CASSLSRFLSSYNSPLHF.

The CDR3 loop reads CASSEGPLGYTF. The DNA for the CDR3 is TGTGCCAGCAGTGAAGGCCCTCTTGGCTACACCTTC. The genes are TRBV6-1 and TRBJ1-2; no clear D gene. V dropped 1 base and J dropped 7 bases, with 7 bases sitting between them. Per germline, CDR1 MNHNS and CDR2 SASEGT. CDR3 length: 12 amino acids.

The table lists this clonotype with a few counts. The chain combines TRBV19 with TRBJ1-1; possibly TRBD1 for D (6 bases). CDR3 length equals 14 residues. V gave up 1 base and J gave up 1 base, with 7 bases separating them. The germline V gene encodes CDR1 LNHDA and CDR2 SQIVND (reference sequence). CDR3: CASSIGTANTEAFF. Written as DNA, the CDR3 is TGTGCCAGTAGTATAGGGACAGCGAACACTGAAGCTTTCTTT.

The chain combines TRBV5-1 with TRBJ2-1; 7 nucleotides agree with TRBD1. The V segment lost 0 bases and the J segment 8 bases; nucleotides outside the gene matches: 5. CDR1 and CDR2 from the germline V gene are SGHRS and YFSETQ. The CDR3 runs to 14 residues. The CDR3 sequence is CASSLGQGDDEQFF. The CDR3 DNA follows: TGCGCCAGCAGCTTGGGCCAGGGGGACGATGAGCAGTTCTTC. The full variable domain, its missing parts supplied by reference TRBV5-1 and TRBJ2-1, is KAGVTQTPRYLIKTRGQQVTLSCSPISGHRSVSWYQQTPGQGLQFLFEYFSETQRNKGNFPGRFSGRQFSNSRSEMNVSTLELGDSALYLCASSLGQGDDEQFFGPGTRLTVL.

The CDR3 reads CASRDRKNTGELFF. For the CDR3, the DNA is TGTGCCAGCAGGGACAGGAAGAACACCGGGGAGCTGTTTTTT. This chain joins TRBV12-3 or TRBV12-4 and TRBJ2-2; 7 bases align to TRBD1. V shed 6 bases and J 1 base; nucleotides not matched to a gene: 2. The CDR3 is made up of 14 amino acids.

V usage is TRBV6-2 or TRBV6-3 and J usage is TRBJ2-2; maybe TRBD2 (5 bases). The CDR3 consists of 15 residues. V lost 5 bases, J lost 4 bases, and 14 bases lay in between. CDR1 and CDR2 (germline): MNHEY, SVGEGT. In nucleotides, the CDR3 is TGTGCCAGCAGTCCTTTTCGGGGAAGCACCGGGGAGCTGTTTTTT. Translated: CASSPFRGSTGELFF.

A few counts support this clonotype. The V call is TRBV12-3 or TRBV12-4, the J call TRBJ2-7; no clear D. Deletions cut 1 base from V and 4 bases from J, with 8 bases between. The CDR3 totals 13 residues. CDR3 amino acids: CASSLEAVYEQYV. The CDR3 coding sequence is TGTGCCAGCAGTTTAGAAGCAGTGTACGAGCAGTACGTC.

This clonotype has a handful of counts. J is TRBJ1-5 and V is TRBV6-1; the match to TRBD1 covers 11 bases. CDR3 size: 15 residues. Germline CDR1 is MNHNS and CDR2 is SASEGT. Trimming took 7 bases from V and 5 from J; bases not matched to a gene: 7. The CDR3 DNA is TGTGCCAGCACCTCGGACAGGGGGCGACATCAGCCCCAGCATTTT. It translates to CASTSDRGRHQPQHF.

In this sample, this clonotype turned up a few times. The genes are TRBV29-1 and TRBJ1-4; D possibly corresponds to TRBD1 (6 bases). This CDR3 has 14 amino acids. Germline V gene lookup returns CDR1 SQVTM and CDR2 ANQGSEA. Trimming removed 7 bases at V and 6 bases at J, with 18 bases between. The CDR3 region is CSGLNTGKDEKLFF. Written as DNA, the CDR3 is TGCAGCGGTCTTAACACAGGGAAGGATGAAAAACTGTTTTTT.